The 18 T cell receptor beta chains below all came from one sample that was sequenced in a study of cytomegalovirus exposure and HLA in healthy donors. Primers for the PCR totalled 60 Vbeta and 13 Jbeta. Assay used: immunoSEQ multiplex PCR; TCRdb lists only in-frame clones, some missing. The table has approximately 200,000 clones, just under 75% seen once; the top ten hold approximately 2.8%. Sequencing was carried out using PBMCs. The origin of the receptors is a woman in her 30s in good health and CMV-seropositive.

This chain joins TRBV27 and TRBJ2-7; TRBD1 is a possible D gene (5 bases). V was cut by 4 bases and J by 0 bases, with 7 bases left in between. Germline V CDR1 and CDR2: MNHEY, SMNVEV (reference sequence). The CDR3 covers 13 residues. In nucleotides, the CDR3 is TGTGCCAGCAGTTCCGGACACTCCTACGAGCAGTACTTC. Amino acid sequence: CASSSGHSYEQYF.

The chain couples TRBV28 to TRBJ1-5; 10 bases line up with TRBD1. The CDR3 runs 15 residues. The germline V gene has CDR1 MDHEN and CDR2 SYDVKM. The junction had 2 bases not matched to a gene; V was cut back by 2 bases and J by 4 bases. CDR3 sequence reads: CASSLGTGENQPQHF. CDR3 in DNA: TGTGCCAGCAGTTTAGGGACAGGGGAAAATCAGCCCCAGCATTTT.

This chain links TRBV6-1 with TRBJ1-2; D remains ambiguous. The CDR3 consists of 18 residues. Germline CDR1 reads MNHNS; CDR2 reads SASEGT. Trimming stripped 2 bases from V and 0 bases from J, with 19 bases between. For the CDR3, the DNA is TGTGCCAGCAGTGAAAAGTATTCCCTGGTGAGGCCTAACTATGGCTACACCTTC. Translated, it gives CASSEKYSLVRPNYGYTF.

V usage is TRBV11-2 and J usage is TRBJ2-7, with 9 bases matching TRBD1. The J segment lost 1 base and the V segment lost 3 bases, leaving 1 base of the junction unmatched. This CDR3 has 14 residues. The germline V gene has CDR1 SGHAT and CDR2 FQNNGV. CDR3 sequence reads: CASSLGTGSYEQYF. The DNA for the CDR3 is TGTGCCAGCAGCTTGGGGACAGGGTCCTACGAGCAGTACTTC.

The table lists this clone with a few counts. The genes are TRBV27 and TRBJ1-1; D is ambiguous. Germline CDR1 and CDR2: MNHEY and SMNVEV (reference sequence). V was shortened by 0 bases and J by 0 bases, with 14 bases between the two germline ends. This CDR3 region has 17 residues. In DNA, the CDR3 is TGTGCCAGCAGTTTATCGGTCCCATCGACTGTGAACACTGAAGCTTTCTTT. It yields the protein CASSLSVPSTVNTEAFF.

This chain uses TRBV6-5 with TRBJ2-2; the D is unclear. V lost 8 bases, J lost 8 bases, and 9 bases lay in between. The germline gives CDR1 MNHEY, CDR2 SVGAGI. This CDR3 spans 11 amino acids. The CDR3 DNA reads TGTGCCAGCCTGGGCCCTGGGGAGCTGTTTTTT. Translated: CASLGPGELFF.

V is TRBV2 and J is TRBJ1-2; the D is unclear. V shed 5 bases and J shed 0 bases, with 7 bases lying between them. There are 13 residues in the CDR3. CDR1 and CDR2 from the germline V gene are SNHLY and FYNNEI. The CDR3 sequence: CASSTVANYGYTF. DNA for the CDR3: TGTGCCAGCAGTACCGTAGCTAACTATGGCTACACCTTC.

Notes on this clone: This may be a read error, as it is one base from a much larger clone. The chain recombines TRBV27 with TRBJ2-5; 8 positions agree with TRBD1. Near its end, the DNA agrees better with TRBJ2-7, so the J call may be wrong. CDR1 and CDR2 (germline): MNHEY, SMNVEV (reference sequence). The CDR3 is made up of 13 amino acids. CDR3 region: CASSFTGGYEQYF. CDR3 sequence (DNA): TGTGCCAGCAGTTTTACAGGGGGCTACGAGCAGTACTTC.

As regards this clone: At one of its ends the junction is not consistent with the germline gene, which may arise from a read error. Other DNA sequences in the sample encode the same CDR3. The chain carries TRBV25-1 and TRBJ2-5, with D possibly TRBD2 on 6 matching bases. The germline CDR1 and CDR2 sequences are MGHDK and SYGVNS. This CDR3 spans 14 amino acids. The CDR3 bases are TGTGCCAGCAGCGAATATCCGGGAGCGGAGACCCAGTACTTC. This encodes CASSEYPGAETQYF.

The chain is built from TRBV11-1 and TRBJ2-1; TRBD1 matches at 9 bases. Germline V gene data show CDR1 as SGHAT and CDR2 as FQDESV (reference sequence). The CDR3 contains 16 residues. V shed 4 bases, J shed 2 bases, and the junction held 6 bases outside the gene matches. As DNA, the CDR3 is TGTGCCAGCAGCTCCGGGGACAGGGTTACCTACAATGAGCAGTTCTTC. As protein: CASSSGDRVTYNEQFF.

This chain uses TRBV23-1 with TRBJ2-3; the match to TRBD2 covers 9 bases. TRBV23-1 is identified as an open reading frame with a role that is uncertain. Germline trimming cut 8 bases from V and 4 bases from J; bases unmatched to any gene: 19. The length of the CDR3 is 18 residues. The CDR3: CASGSRGVGREGSDTQYF. DNA for the CDR3: TGCGCCAGCGGGTCCAGGGGGGTCGGGCGGGAGGGCTCAGATACGCAGTATTTT.

The chain has TRBV4-2 and TRBJ2-1; 7 nucleotides align to TRBD2. This CDR3 comprises 15 residues. The J segment lost 15 bases and the V segment lost 0 bases, leaving 14 bases of the junction unmatched. Germline values: CDR1 LGHNA, CDR2 YNFKEQ. This CDR3 is CASSQDTAGEGWWFF. The CDR3 DNA reads TGTGCCAGCAGCCAAGATACGGCGGGAGAGGGGTGGTGGTTCTTC.

The chain is built from TRBV7-9 and TRBJ2-7; TRBD2 agrees at 14 bases. J gave up 6 bases and V 6 bases, and 4 bases lay outside the gene matches. The germline gives CDR1 SEHNR, CDR2 FQNEAQ (reference sequence). This CDR3 is 14 amino acids long. The CDR3 sequence is CASRDGLAGGEQYF. CDR3 coding DNA: TGTGCCAGCAGGGATGGACTAGCGGGAGGCGAGCAGTACTTC.

This clone showed up just a few times. The rearrangement joins TRBV5-1 to TRBJ2-7; 11 bases map to TRBD1. The germline V gene has CDR1 SGHRS and CDR2 YFSETQ. V lost 0 bases to trimming and J lost 4 bases; unmatched junction nucleotides: 3. The length of the CDR3 is 15 residues. CDR3 DNA: TGCGCCAGCAGCTTGGGGACAGGGGGCTCATACGAGCAGTACTTC. Amino acids: CASSLGTGGSYEQYF.

The chain recombines TRBV28 with TRBJ1-2; 8 bases line up with TRBD1. The germline V gene has CDR1 MDHEN and CDR2 SYDVKM. After removal of 4 bases from V and 6 bases from J, the junction contained 1 base not matched to a gene. The CDR3 has 12 residues. The CDR3 region is CASSSDRDGYTF. The DNA of the CDR3 is TGTGCCAGCAGTTCGGACAGGGATGGCTACACCTTC.

The chain carries TRBV7-2 and TRBJ1-1; unclear D gene. The CDR3 is 15 residues long. Germline CDR1 is SGHTA and CDR2 is FQGNSA. V lost 1 base to trimming and J lost 1 base, with 10 bases between them. The CDR3 DNA reads TGTGCCAGCAGCTTAGGAGGGATCCGGAACACTGAAGCTTTCTTT. Residues: CASSLGGIRNTEAFF.

The rearrangement joins TRBV14 to TRBJ1-3, with a tentative D call TRBD1 (6 bases). CDR1 SGHDN and CDR2 FVKESK come from the germline V gene. V lost 4 bases and J lost 0, with 13 bases in between. CDR3 length: 16 residues. CDR3 coding DNA: TGTGCCAGCAGCCGACAGGTCAGATCCTCTGGAAACACCATATATTTT. Residues: CASSRQVRSSGNTIYF.

In its sample, this clone was seen a few times. The V gene is TRBV10-2, the J gene TRBJ2-3, with TRBD2 identical over 9 bases. Germline V gene lookup returns CDR1 WSHSY and CDR2 SAAADI. CDR3 size: 15 residues. The ends lost 5 bases at V and 1 base at J; junction bases unmatched: 4. CDR3 nucleotides: TGCGCCAGCAGTTTAAGACTAGCGGGCACAGATACGCAGTATTTT. This sequence encodes CASSLRLAGTDTQYF.